A selection of T cell receptor beta chains follows, all from one sample in a study of T cells of healthy individuals. A single record per CDR3 protein comes from TCRdb applying MiXCR to the 5' RACE reads. Here the sample spans about 40,000 distinct CDR3 sequences, about 4.2% being singletons. The receptors here all came from a human donor in good health. CDR3s include the opening cysteine and the closing phenylalanine or tryptophan. The D gene is left open where the match is weak. A clone size is listed for some rows: how often the clone was seen (once, few, many), or a class if it is expanded.

clone size,V gene,J gene,D gene,CDR3 protein,CDR3 DNA
many,TRBV2,TRBJ2-3,TRBD1,CASSDWTGRDTQYF,TGTGCCAGCAGCGATTGGACAGGGCGGGATACGCAGTATTTT
many,TRBV24-1,TRBJ2-1,NA,CATGFGDEQFF,TGTGCCACCGGTTTCGGAGATGAGCAGTTCTTC
NA,TRBV2,TRBJ1-5,NA,CASSGAGGQPQHF,TGTGCCAGCAGTGGGGCAGGAGGCCAGCCCCAGCATTTT
many,TRBV20-1,TRBJ1-1,NA,CSAKGPNTEAFF,TGCAGTGCTAAAGGACCTAACACTGAAGCTTTCTTT
few,TRBV6-6,TRBJ2-7,TRBD1,CASSYSSAQGVEQYF,TGTGCCAGCAGTTACTCTAGCGCGCAGGGGGTCGAGCAGTACTTC
many,TRBV10-2,TRBJ2-7,TRBD1,CASSDALDRGGYEQYF,TGCGCCAGCAGTGATGCCCTGGACAGGGGAGGATACGAGCAGTACTTC
NA,TRBV7-9,TRBJ2-5,NA,CASSDTGTFQETQYF,TGTGCCAGCAGCGACACCGGGACGTTCCAAGAGACCCAGTACTTC
many,TRBV6-1,TRBJ1-1,NA,CASSEARDTEAFF,TGTGCCAGCAGTGAAGCCAGGGACACTGAAGCTTTCTTT
many,TRBV2,TRBJ1-1,NA,CASGGQNTEAFF,TGTGCCAGCGGTGGGCAGAACACTGAAGCTTTCTTT
many,TRBV20-1,TRBJ2-5,NA,CSARKMGGAAVETQYF,TGCAGTGCTAGAAAGATGGGGGGCGCCGCCGTGGAGACCCAGTACTTC
many,TRBV19,TRBJ2-1,NA,CASRENSKGGNEQFF,TGTGCCAGTAGGGAAAACTCGAAAGGGGGCAATGAGCAGTTCTTC
many,TRBV9,TRBJ2-3,NA,CASSVGSGLLTDTQYF,TGTGCCAGCAGCGTAGGTAGCGGACTACTCACAGATACGCAGTATTTT
few,TRBV12-3/TRBV12-4,TRBJ1-4,TRBD1,CASSRRTGGAEKLFF,TGTGCCAGCAGCCGCCGGACAGGGGGGGCTGAAAAACTGTTTTTT
many,TRBV20-1,TRBJ1-1,TRBD1,CSASGLGQAQLGAFF,TGCAGTGCTAGCGGACTGGGACAGGCGCAGCTAGGAGCTTTCTTT
many,TRBV29-1,TRBJ2-7,NA,CSVSGARDSVYEQYF,TGCAGCGTCTCGGGGGCCAGGGACAGTGTGTACGAGCAGTACTTC
many,TRBV5-6,TRBJ2-3,TRBD2,CASSLPSGGTDTQYF,TGTGCCAGCAGCCTTCCTAGCGGGGGGACAGATACGCAGTATTTT
many,TRBV20-1,TRBJ2-5,TRBD1,CSALRQGRTETQYF,TGCAGTGCTTTAAGACAGGGGCGTACAGAGACCCAGTACTTC
once,TRBV7-9,TRBJ1-2,TRBD1,CASSDREGYGYTF,TGTGCCAGCAGCGACAGGGAAGGGTATGGCTACACCTTC